This TCR beta chain was found in a study of cytomegalovirus exposure and HLA in healthy donors. The study's findings and limits: Per a prior analysis, the majority of TCR beta V segments were productive roughly 87% or roughly 30% of the time. Later analysis placed DRB1 highest and HLA-C lowest in TCR association rates, which differed by HLA locus.

While unrecorded immune exposures were likely, the donors were nominally healthy when sampled. With respect to this clone: Its target is not known.

Use of 60 Vbeta and 13 Jbeta primers characterized the PCR. TCRdb's copy holds only in-frame clones and misses some; the assay was immunoSEQ multiplex PCR. The sample yields around 200,000 clones, more than 75% seen once. CDR1 is SGHTA and CDR2 is FQGTGA in the germline V gene. The CDR3 is 13 amino acids. Trimming removed 6 bases from V and 2 bases from J; junction bases left unmatched: 4. The chain is built from TRBV7-3 and TRBJ2-7; 7 positions match TRBD1. The receptor comes from a woman aged 18-29 years in good health and CMV-seronegative. Sequencing input: PBMCs. CDR3 loop: CASSTGTAYEQYF. CDR3 nucleotide sequence: TGTGCCAGCAGTACCGGGACAGCCTACGAGCAGTACTTC. Complete variable domain (other parts from reference TRBV7-3 and TRBJ2-7): GAGVSQTPSNKVTEKGKYVELRCDPISGHTALYWYRQSLGQGPEFLIYFQGTGAADDSGLPNDRFFAVRPEGSVSTLKIQRTERGDSAVYLCASSTGTAYEQYFGPGTRLTVT.